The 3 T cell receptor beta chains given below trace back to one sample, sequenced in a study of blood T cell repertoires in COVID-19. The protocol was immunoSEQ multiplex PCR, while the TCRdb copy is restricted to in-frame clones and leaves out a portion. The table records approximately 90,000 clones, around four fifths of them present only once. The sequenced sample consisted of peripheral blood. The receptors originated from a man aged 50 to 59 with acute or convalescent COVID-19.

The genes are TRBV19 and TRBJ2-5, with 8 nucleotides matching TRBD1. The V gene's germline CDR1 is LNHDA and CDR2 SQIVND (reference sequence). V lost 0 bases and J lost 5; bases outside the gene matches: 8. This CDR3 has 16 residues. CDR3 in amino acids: CASSIDGTGFRETQYF. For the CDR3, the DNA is TGTGCCAGTAGTATAGATGGGACAGGCTTCAGGGAGACCCAGTACTTC.

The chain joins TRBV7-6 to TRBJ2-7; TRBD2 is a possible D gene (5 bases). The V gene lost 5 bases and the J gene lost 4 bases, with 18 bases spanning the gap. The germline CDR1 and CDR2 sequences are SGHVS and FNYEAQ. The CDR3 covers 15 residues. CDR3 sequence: CASSPSGWELYEQYF. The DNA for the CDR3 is TGTGCCAGCAGCCCCTCGGGGTGGGAGCTATACGAGCAGTACTTC.

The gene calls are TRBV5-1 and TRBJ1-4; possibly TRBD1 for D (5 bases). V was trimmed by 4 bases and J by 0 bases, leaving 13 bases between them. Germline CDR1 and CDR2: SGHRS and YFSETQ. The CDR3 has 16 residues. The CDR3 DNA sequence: TGCGCCAGCAGCCCCGAACAGGTCTCAACTAATGAAAAACTGTTTTTT. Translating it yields CASSPEQVSTNEKLFF.